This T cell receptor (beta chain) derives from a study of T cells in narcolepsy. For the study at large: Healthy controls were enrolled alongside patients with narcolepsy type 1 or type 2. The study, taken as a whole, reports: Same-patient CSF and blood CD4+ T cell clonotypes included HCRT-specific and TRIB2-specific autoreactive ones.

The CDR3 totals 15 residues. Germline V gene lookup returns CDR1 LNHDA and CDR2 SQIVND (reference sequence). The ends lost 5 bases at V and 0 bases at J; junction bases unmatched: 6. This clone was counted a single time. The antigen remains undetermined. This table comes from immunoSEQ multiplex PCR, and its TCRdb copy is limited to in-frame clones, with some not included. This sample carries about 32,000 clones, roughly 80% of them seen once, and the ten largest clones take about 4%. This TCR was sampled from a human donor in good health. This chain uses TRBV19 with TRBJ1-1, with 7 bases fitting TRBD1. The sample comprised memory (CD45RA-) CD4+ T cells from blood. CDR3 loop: CASSPGTAMNTEAFF. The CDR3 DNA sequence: TGTGCCAGTAGTCCCGGGACAGCCATGAACACTGAAGCTTTCTTT.